Listed below are T cell receptor beta chains from one sample, sequenced in a study of blood T cell repertoires in COVID-19. Measured with immunoSEQ multiplex PCR; TCRdb has only the in-frame clones, and not every one. This table holds approximately 400,000 clones, more than 70% found once. Sequencing was carried out using peripheral blood. These receptors originate from a middle-aged man with acute or convalescent COVID-19. CDR3s include the opening cysteine and the closing phenylalanine or tryptophan. A D gene is named only where the DNA matches it firmly. Only part of the rows carry a size: once, few, many, or a class if the clone is expanded.

clone_size: -
d_call: -
j_call: TRBJ2-5
v_call: TRBV5-1
cdr3_aa: CASQGETQYF
cdr3_nt: TGCGCCAGCCAGGGAGAGACCCAGTACTTC

clone_size: -
d_call: TRBD1
j_call: TRBJ2-7
v_call: TRBV30
cdr3_aa: CAWTPTGGSGEQYF
cdr3_nt: TGTGCCTGGACGCCGACAGGGGGCTCCGGCGAGCAGTACTTC

clone_size: -
d_call: TRBD1
j_call: TRBJ1-5
v_call: TRBV6-2/TRBV6-3
cdr3_aa: CASSYDRVVQPQHF
cdr3_nt: TGTGCCAGCAGTTACGACAGGGTGGTTCAGCCCCAGCATTTT

clone_size: -
d_call: TRBD2
j_call: TRBJ2-2
v_call: TRBV6-2/TRBV6-3
cdr3_aa: CASSRTSGATGELFF
cdr3_nt: TGTGCCAGCAGTCGCACTAGCGGGGCAACCGGGGAGCTGTTTTTT

clone_size: -
d_call: -
j_call: TRBJ1-4
v_call: TRBV19
cdr3_aa: CASREQGDLEKLFF
cdr3_nt: TGTGCCAGTAGGGAGCAGGGCGACCTTGAAAAACTGTTTTTT

clone_size: -
d_call: -
j_call: TRBJ2-6
v_call: TRBV14
cdr3_aa: CASSQDPRISGANVLTF
cdr3_nt: TGTGCCAGCAGCCAAGACCCGAGGATCTCTGGGGCCAACGTCCTGACTTTC

clone_size: -
d_call: -
j_call: TRBJ1-1
v_call: TRBV4-2
cdr3_aa: CASSQGSQSEAFF
cdr3_nt: TGTGCCAGCAGCCAAGGGAGCCAGTCGGAAGCTTTCTTT

clone_size: -
d_call: -
j_call: TRBJ2-2
v_call: TRBV7-3
cdr3_aa: CASSFKLGELFF
cdr3_nt: TGTGCCAGCAGCTTCAAGCTCGGGGAGCTGTTTTTT

clone_size: -
d_call: -
j_call: TRBJ1-6
v_call: TRBV3-1/TRBV3-2
cdr3_aa: CASSQGPPGDSPLHF
cdr3_nt: TGTGCCAGCAGCCAAGGCCCCCCGGGGGACTCACCCCTCCACTTT

clone_size: -
d_call: -
j_call: TRBJ1-2
v_call: TRBV5-4
cdr3_aa: CASSQTTGGYTF
cdr3_nt: TGTGCCAGCAGCCAAACGACAGGTGGCTACACCTTC

clone_size: few
d_call: TRBD1
j_call: TRBJ1-1
v_call: TRBV19
cdr3_aa: CASNPSPDRGRDTEAFF
cdr3_nt: TGTGCCAGTAACCCCAGCCCCGACAGGGGAAGGGACACTGAAGCTTTCTTT

clone_size: once
d_call: -
j_call: TRBJ2-5
v_call: TRBV12-5
cdr3_aa: CASAPGERNQETQYF
cdr3_nt: TGTGCTAGTGCCCCGGGGGAGCGGAACCAAGAGACCCAGTACTTC

clone_size: -
d_call: TRBD1
j_call: TRBJ1-1
v_call: TRBV10-3
cdr3_aa: CAITRQGGVLGTEAFF
cdr3_nt: TGTGCCATCACTAGACAGGGAGGCGTTCTAGGAACTGAAGCTTTCTTT

clone_size: -
d_call: TRBD1
j_call: TRBJ1-2
v_call: TRBV6-6
cdr3_aa: CASSKRTGDLNYGYTF
cdr3_nt: TGTGCCAGCAGTAAACGTACAGGGGACCTTAACTATGGCTACACCTTC

clone_size: -
d_call: -
j_call: TRBJ1-1
v_call: TRBV4-3
cdr3_aa: CASSQSPSGGVNTEAFF
cdr3_nt: TGCGCCAGCAGCCAGAGCCCAAGCGGGGGCGTGAACACTGAAGCTTTCTTT

clone_size: few
d_call: TRBD2
j_call: TRBJ2-1
v_call: TRBV27
cdr3_aa: CASSSGTSGYYNEQFF
cdr3_nt: TGTGCCAGCAGTTCAGGGACTAGCGGTTACTACAATGAGCAGTTCTTC

clone_size: -
d_call: -
j_call: TRBJ1-1
v_call: TRBV6-5
cdr3_aa: CASSYSQGGSTEAFF
cdr3_nt: TGTGCCAGCAGTTACTCACAGGGCGGCTCCACTGAAGCTTTCTTT

clone_size: -
d_call: -
j_call: TRBJ1-4
v_call: TRBV2
cdr3_aa: CASTQATFNEKLFF
cdr3_nt: TGTGCCAGCACCCAGGCCACTTTTAATGAAAAACTGTTTTTT

clone_size: -
d_call: TRBD2
j_call: TRBJ2-1
v_call: TRBV27
cdr3_aa: CASSVAGDDYNEQFF
cdr3_nt: TGTGCCAGCAGTGTAGCGGGGGATGATTACAATGAGCAGTTCTTC

clone_size: once
d_call: -
j_call: TRBJ1-1
v_call: TRBV16
cdr3_aa: CASSQIPRAEAFF
cdr3_nt: TGTGCCAGCAGCCAGATTCCGAGGGCCGAAGCTTTCTTT

clone_size: -
d_call: TRBD1
j_call: TRBJ2-6
v_call: TRBV4-1
cdr3_aa: CASSRGRAQTGIESGANVLTF
cdr3_nt: TGCGCCAGCAGCCGCGGAAGGGCCCAGACAGGGATAGAATCTGGGGCCAACGTCCTGACTTTC

clone_size: -
d_call: -
j_call: TRBJ1-4
v_call: TRBV2
cdr3_aa: CASRWGLYEKLFF
cdr3_nt: TGTGCCAGCAGATGGGGGCTTTATGAAAAACTGTTTTTT

clone_size: once
d_call: -
j_call: TRBJ2-7
v_call: TRBV27
cdr3_aa: CASSSLSTQGAYEQYF
cdr3_nt: TGTGCCAGCAGTTCCCTTTCAACTCAAGGGGCATACGAGCAGTACTTC

clone_size: -
d_call: TRBD1
j_call: TRBJ1-1
v_call: TRBV27
cdr3_aa: CASSFYRGGNTEAFF
cdr3_nt: TGTGCCAGCAGTTTTTACAGGGGCGGGAACACTGAAGCTTTCTTT

clone_size: -
d_call: TRBD2
j_call: TRBJ2-1
v_call: TRBV6-5
cdr3_aa: CASRGTSVHEQFF
cdr3_nt: TGTGCCAGCAGAGGGACTAGCGTCCATGAGCAGTTCTTC

clone_size: -
d_call: TRBD1
j_call: TRBJ1-2
v_call: TRBV3-1/TRBV3-2
cdr3_aa: CASSQEGQGNYGYTF
cdr3_nt: TGTGCCAGCAGCCAAGAGGGACAGGGGAACTATGGCTACACCTTC

clone_size: -
d_call: -
j_call: TRBJ2-5
v_call: TRBV12-3/TRBV12-4
cdr3_aa: CASSLVSETQYF
cdr3_nt: TGTGCCAGCAGTCTCGTCTCGGAGACCCAGTACTTC

clone_size: -
d_call: TRBD2
j_call: TRBJ2-3
v_call: TRBV29-1
cdr3_aa: CSVRTSGSLDTQYF
cdr3_nt: TGCAGCGTCAGGACTAGCGGGAGTCTCGATACGCAGTATTTT

clone_size: -
d_call: TRBD1
j_call: TRBJ2-7
v_call: TRBV2
cdr3_aa: CASSLDRGSYEQYF
cdr3_nt: TGTGCCAGCAGTCTTGACAGGGGGTCCTACGAGCAGTACTTC

clone_size: -
d_call: -
j_call: TRBJ1-1
v_call: TRBV2
cdr3_aa: CASSVAGGVNTEAFF
cdr3_nt: TGTGCCAGCAGTGTAGCGGGAGGGGTGAACACTGAAGCTTTCTTT

clone_size: -
d_call: -
j_call: TRBJ2-1
v_call: TRBV9
cdr3_aa: CASSVGDEQFF
cdr3_nt: TGTGCCAGCAGCGTAGGCGATGAGCAGTTCTTC

clone_size: -
d_call: TRBD1
j_call: TRBJ2-1
v_call: TRBV28
cdr3_aa: CASSGQDFYNEQFF
cdr3_nt: TGTGCCAGCTCGGGACAGGACTTCTACAATGAGCAGTTCTTC

clone_size: -
d_call: TRBD2
j_call: TRBJ2-2
v_call: TRBV13
cdr3_aa: CASSLGLDGTGELFF
cdr3_nt: TGTGCCAGCAGCTTGGGACTAGATGGCACCGGGGAGCTGTTTTTT

clone_size: -
d_call: -
j_call: TRBJ2-3
v_call: TRBV28
cdr3_aa: CASGTLAADTQYF
cdr3_nt: TGTGCCAGCGGAACTTTAGCGGCAGATACGCAGTATTTT

clone_size: -
d_call: TRBD2
j_call: TRBJ2-1
v_call: TRBV9
cdr3_aa: CASSEWTSGSSLFF
cdr3_nt: TGTGCCAGCAGCGAGTGGACTAGCGGGAGTTCTCTGTTCTTC

clone_size: once
d_call: -
j_call: TRBJ2-1
v_call: TRBV7-9
cdr3_aa: CASSLALGDGNEQFF
cdr3_nt: TGTGCCAGCAGCTTAGCGTTAGGGGATGGGAATGAGCAGTTCTTC

clone_size: -
d_call: -
j_call: TRBJ2-7
v_call: TRBV15
cdr3_aa: CATSRDRGRYYEQYF
cdr3_nt: TGTGCCACCAGCAGAGATAGAGGCCGTTACTACGAGCAGTACTTC

clone_size: -
d_call: TRBD2
j_call: TRBJ2-4
v_call: TRBV30
cdr3_aa: CAWAAGGAKNIQYF
cdr3_nt: TGTGCCTGGGCAGCGGGAGGGGCCAAAAACATTCAGTACTTC

clone_size: -
d_call: TRBD1
j_call: TRBJ1-4
v_call: TRBV25-1
cdr3_aa: CASSTTRGGGEKLFF
cdr3_nt: TGTGCCAGCAGTACCACAAGAGGGGGCGGTGAAAAACTGTTTTTT

clone_size: once
d_call: -
j_call: TRBJ1-2
v_call: TRBV29-1
cdr3_aa: CSVVFSGDYGYTF
cdr3_nt: TGCAGCGTTGTTTTCTCAGGGGACTATGGCTACACCTTC

clone_size: once
d_call: -
j_call: TRBJ1-4
v_call: TRBV25-1
cdr3_aa: CASRDSPGEKLFF
cdr3_nt: TGTGCCAGCAGAGACAGTCCCGGTGAAAAACTGTTTTTT